This T cell receptor beta chain is from a study of T cells in Graves' hyperthyroidism and ophthalmopathy. The CDR3 totals 12 residues. Germline CDR1 reads MNHNS; CDR2 reads SASEGT. V was clipped by 8 bases and J by 6 bases, with 13 bases between them. This clonotype appeared a few times. RNA transcripts served as the template for amplifying TCR beta CDR3 regions. During a first-round RT-PCR of the TCR CDR3, the HTBI primer set was used. TCRdb redid the calling of the multiplex PCR reads with MiXCR, one entry per CDR3 protein. Of more than 500,000 distinct CDR3 sequences listed, around 15% are singletons.

The sequence came from a woman younger than 45 with Graves' hyperthyroidism. The J gene is TRBJ1-2, the V gene TRBV6-1, with D possibly being TRBD1 (5 bases). Sequenced: blood. CDR3 loop: CASLQGNHGYTF. CDR3 coding DNA: TGTGCCAGCCTGCAGGGAAATCATGGCTACACCTTC.